This entry features one TCR beta chain sequence. Ten or more counts support this clonotype. The antigen this receptor binds is unknown. Base quality data are lacking; no much larger clone is found one base away. This sample was taken from a study of T cells in Graves' hyperthyroidism and ophthalmopathy (dated by TCRdb to about 2019). For the wider study: Peripheral blood samples were taken at initial diagnosis, before any treatment was given. To identify distinguishing TCR V-J signatures, a discovery cohort of roughly 100 patients was used, comprising some 43 with Graves' ophthalmopathy and 57 with stable Graves' hyperthyroidism. Whether ophthalmopathy could be predicted prospectively was tested in an independent validation cohort made up of about 18 hyperthyroidism patients plus 17 patients who later progressed to ophthalmopathy. The roughly 100 discovery patients were divided at random into training and test sets in a 7:3 ratio. In roughly six Graves' hyperthyroidism patients, the study also compared T-cell repertoires from thyroid tissue with T-cell repertoires from blood. Once sampling was done, hyperthyroidism patients were given methimazole at a starting dose of 30 mg daily, whereas ophthalmopathy patients were given high-dose intravenous methylprednisolone. The paper describes TCR Vbeta CDR3 sequencing of 130 to 150 peripheral blood samples, made up of roughly 45 ophthalmopathy patients, roughly 75 hyperthyroidism patients and roughly 17 progressor patients. Points the paper makes about the study in general: Most expanded thyroid clonotypes (frequency above 0.001) were also detected in blood, a finding suggesting that blood repertoires may reflect thyroid immune responses. A 13 V-J signature model separated ophthalmopathy from stable hyperthyroidism, with around 88% sensitivity and 81.08% specificity in cross-validation and 80%/75% in testing. In validation, the model predicted progression to ophthalmopathy a median of around 6.5 months before onset, with roughly 68% sensitivity and roughly 72% specificity. No statistical method was used to set the sample size in advance, and investigators knew the group allocation.

The hyperthyroidism patients were between 18 and 65 years old and newly diagnosed, with a disease duration of less than 2 months. The study excluded patients with uncontrolled infections, other autoimmune diseases, pregnancy or lactation. Clinical symptoms, serum thyroxine and TRAb, thyroid ultrasound, and orbital computed tomography formed the basis for the diagnoses. For progressor patients, blood was drawn at the first diagnosis of hyperthyroidism, before any ophthalmopathy symptoms had appeared. PBMCs were separated from 7.5 to 10 ml of fresh peripheral blood using Ficoll-Paque density gradient centrifugation. Progressor patients were first diagnosed with Graves' hyperthyroidism and then developed ophthalmopathy during follow-up. Trizol reagent was used to extract total RNA, and RNA quality was then checked on an Agilent 2100 Bioanalyzer. The TCR beta CDR3 regions were amplified from the RNA transcripts. The TCR CDR3 was subjected to a first round of RT-PCR using the HTBI primer set and the Qiagen OneStep RT-PCR kit. Libraries were constructed in a second round of multiplex PCR, after which size selection and purification were performed. Libraries were sequenced paired-end with 100 bp reads on an Illumina HiSeq2000. The authors' analysis ran thus. SOAPnuke was used to process the raw data, throwing out any read that contained adapters or uncalled bases, had a mean Phred below 15, or lacked an exact constant-primer or identifier match. COPE v1.2.5 was used to merge high-quality paired reads, and clonotypes were defined as unique nucleotide sequences. Clonotypes were aligned to IMGT TRBV, TRBD and TRBJ reference segments using MiTCR v1.1. Only V-J combinations with frequency above 0.0001, covering approximately 99% of repertoires, were analysed. The TCS score was defined as the ratio of F50 (clonal expansion) to E x V (chaos), calculated using BLOSUM62-based TCRdist between CDR3 peptides within each V-J. Welch's t-statistics and random forest reduced fewer than 600 V-J features to 10 to 15, which were used in a naive Bayes classifier (R e1071). TCRdb passed the public sequencing reads through fastp at Q25 and MiXCR, retaining productive beta sequences. Here each entry gathers all rows of one CDR3 protein and keeps the most common genes and DNA. The V and J calls here are based on TCRdb, not the publication. Within this sample are more than 300,000 distinct CDR3 sequences, with 17% of them counted one time only. Jointly, the top ten make up around a third of the sample.

Sequencing used blood. The clonotype comes from a woman aged 30 to 39 with Graves' hyperthyroidism that later progressed to Graves' ophthalmopathy.

CDR3 sequence: CASSLEGRGLPYEQYF. The DNA is TGTGCCAGCAGCTTAGAGGGCAGGGGGCTTCCCTACGAGCAGTACTTC. The rearrangement combines TRBV11-2 with TRBJ2-7, with TRBD1 matching 8 junction bases. From the germline V gene, CDR1 is SGHAT and CDR2 is FQNNGV. From cysteine to phenylalanine, the CDR3 is 16 amino acids long. Of the read, only the CDR3 DNA is kept; its 48 bases are in frame from base 1. V loses 0 bases at its end and J loses 2 bases; junction bases beyond the gene matches: 6. The full variable domain, completed from the reference TRBV11-2 and TRBJ2-7 proteins outside the CDR3, reads EAGVAQSPRYKIIEKRQSVAFWCNPISGHATLYWYQQILGQGPKLLIQFQNNGVVDDSQLPKDRFSAERLKGVDSTLKIQPAKLEDSAVYLCASSLEGRGLPYEQYFGPGTRLTVT.